The rows below give T cell receptor beta chains drawn from one sample of a study of shared clonotypes between healthy human individuals. Produced via immunoSEQ multiplex PCR; TCRdb's table is partial and in-frame only. The table includes a few million clones, approximately 90% detected once. The sequencing input was naive CD4+ T cells sorted from blood. These receptors were taken from a man between 18 and 35 years old in good health. CDR3s leave out the opening cysteine and the closing phenylalanine or tryptophan.

v_call,cdr3_aa
TRBV30,AWKSGANEKLF
TRBV7-2,ASSLGRDNEQF
TRBV7-9,ASSLMDLSEQY
TRBV19,ASSTSTNSNQPQH
TRBV5-1,ASSLSGQAGDTF
TRBV7-2,ASSLAGVAGDWRSSYEQY
TRBV21-1,ASSRWTGRFGGYT
TRBV7-6,ASSLRGTGELF
TRBV2,ASTLQVNTEAF
TRBV29-1,SVARQGGNEKLF
TRBV25-1,ASSEPQGSGYT
TRBV4-1,ASSQGRTSGWSNEQF
TRBV7-3,ASSLMGGQNYEQY
TRBV27,ASRSAGYTEAF